These 20 T cell receptor beta chains were sequenced from one sample in a study of blood T cell repertoires in COVID-19. Repertoires were generated with immunoSEQ multiplex PCR, while TCRdb's copy carries only in-frame clones and drops some. The table has about 670,000 clones, approximately 90% seen once. Source material: peripheral blood. Receptors originate from a woman aged 18 to 35 with acute or convalescent COVID-19.

The chain is built from TRBV18 and TRBJ2-2; D is uncertain. The CDR3 is 14 amino acids. Trimming cost V 1 base and J 4 bases, with 7 bases left between them. Germline V gene lookup returns CDR1 KGHSH and CDR2 LQKENI. CDR3 sequence: CASSPQAITGELFF. CDR3 DNA: TGTGCCAGCTCACCACAAGCAATCACCGGGGAGCTGTTTTTT.

The chain combines TRBV5-1 with TRBJ2-7, with 8 bases identical to TRBD1. The CDR3 has 17 residues. Germline CDR1 SGHRS, CDR2 YFSETQ. With V trimmed by 3 bases and J by 2 bases, 13 bases remained unmatched. The CDR3 sequence is CASSSRAGGVWAYEQYF. The CDR3 DNA reads as TGCGCCAGCAGCTCGCGGGCAGGGGGCGTTTGGGCCTACGAGCAGTACTTC.

V usage is TRBV6-6 and J usage is TRBJ2-7; 11 bases are shared with TRBD1. The CDR3 covers 16 residues. Germline V gene data show CDR1 as MNHNY and CDR2 as SVGAGI (reference sequence). The trim removed 7 bases at V and 0 bases at J, leaving 8 bases unmatched. The CDR3 DNA reads TGTGCCAGCACTCACTGGGACAGGGGGAGCTCCTACGAGCAGTACTTC. It is translated as CASTHWDRGSSYEQYF.

This chain joins TRBV28 and TRBJ1-2; TRBD1 is a possible D gene (6 bases). This CDR3 has 14 amino acids. V was trimmed by 1 base and J by 1 base, leaving 7 bases between them. The germline V gene encodes CDR1 MDHEN and CDR2 SYDVKM. CDR3 residues: CASSLLDSNYGYTF. CDR3 DNA: TGTGCCAGCAGTTTATTGGACAGTAACTATGGCTACACCTTC.

V is TRBV5-8 and J is TRBJ1-1; D gene ambiguous. The CDR3 contains 16 residues. The germline V gene encodes CDR1 SGHTS and CDR2 YDEGEE. Trimming shortened V by 4 bases and J by 0 bases, and 16 bases separated the two germline ends. The CDR3 coding sequence is TGTGCCAGCAGCAGAATTGGAGGGTTTCTGAACACTGAAGCTTTCTTT. Protein: CASSRIGGFLNTEAFF.

The chain has TRBV9 and TRBJ2-7, with D possibly matching TRBD2 (5 bases). The germline V and J ends were trimmed by 3 bases and 8 bases, with 15 bases remaining between them. The length of the CDR3 is 13 residues. Germline V gives CDR1 SGDLS, CDR2 YYNGEE. CDR3: CASSGTEPGKQYF. CDR3 in DNA: TGTGCCAGCAGCGGGACCGAGCCGGGAAAGCAGTACTTC.

J is TRBJ1-5 and V is TRBV6-5, with D maybe TRBD1 (6 bases). The CDR3 consists of 14 residues. V lost 5 bases and J 7 bases, leaving 15 bases between the germline ends. Germline-derived CDR1 and CDR2 are MNHEY and SVGAGI. The CDR3 loop is CASSPQGPRQPQHF. CDR3 bases: TGTGCCAGCAGTCCACAGGGACCGAGGCAGCCCCAGCATTTT.

The genes are TRBV27 and TRBJ2-1, with a tentative D call TRBD2 (5 bases). V was clipped by 5 bases and J by 6 bases, with 11 bases between them. This CDR3 contains 13 residues. Per the germline V gene, CDR1 is MNHEY and CDR2 is SMNVEV (reference sequence). The CDR3 bases are TGTGCCAGCAGTCCAGCGGAAAGCAATGAGCAGTTCTTC. Translating gives CASSPAESNEQFF.

The J gene is TRBJ1-6, the V gene TRBV4-1; 7 bases map to TRBD1. Germline trimming cut 1 base from V and 7 bases from J; bases unmatched to any gene: 7. Germline V gene sequence: CDR1 MGHRA, CDR2 YSYEKL. The CDR3 is 16 amino acids. The DNA of the CDR3 is TGCGCCAGCAGCCAAGGTAGCGACAGGGTCAATTCACCCCTCCACTTT. Its protein is CASSQGSDRVNSPLHF.

The chain combines TRBV7-9 with TRBJ1-3; tentative D call: TRBD1 (6 bases). V lost 7 bases, J lost 4 bases, and 17 bases lay in between. CDR1 and CDR2 (germline): SEHNR, FQNEAQ (reference sequence). The CDR3 has 15 residues. The CDR3 region is CASTALQGRGNTIYF. The CDR3 bases are TGTGCCAGCACCGCATTACAGGGAAGAGGAAACACCATATATTTT.

The chain is built from TRBV9 and TRBJ2-1; TRBD1 agrees at 8 bases. Germline lookup yields CDR1 SGDLS and CDR2 YYNGEE. Losses at the gene ends were 1 base for V and 3 bases for J; bases not matched to a gene: 6. The CDR3 loop spans 16 amino acids. CDR3 loop: CASSVTGTGIYNEQFF. The CDR3 DNA reads as TGTGCCAGCAGCGTAACCGGGACAGGTATCTACAATGAGCAGTTCTTC.

The chain combines TRBV4-3 with TRBJ2-1; 9 bases align to TRBD2. The V gene end was trimmed by 6 bases and the J gene end by 5 bases; junction bases not matched to a gene: 8. CDR3 length: 15 residues. From germline, CDR1 is LGHNA and CDR2 YSLEER. The DNA of the CDR3 is TGCGCCAGCAGAGTAATAGCGGGGGTTCACAATGAGCAGTTCTTC. This codes for CASRVIAGVHNEQFF.

The chain joins TRBV6-4 to TRBJ1-1; D possibly corresponds to TRBD1 (6 bases). Germline V CDR1 and CDR2: MRHNA, SNTAGT. The ends were cut back, 5 bases at V and 4 bases at J, with 11 bases in the middle. The CDR3 is made up of 13 amino acids. The CDR3 is CASSLGATTEAFF. The DNA for the CDR3 is TGTGCCAGCAGTTTGGGGGCGACCACTGAAGCTTTCTTT.

The rearrangement joins TRBV27 to TRBJ2-1; 12 bases are a match to TRBD2. Germline CDR1 reads MNHEY; CDR2 reads SMNVEV (reference sequence). Trimming took 4 bases from V and 4 from J; bases not matched to a gene: 5. The length of the CDR3 is 16 residues. CDR3 loop: CASSSLTSGGYNEQFF. The CDR3 region has the DNA TGTGCCAGCAGTTCCTTAACTAGCGGGGGGTACAATGAGCAGTTCTTC.

This rearrangement joins TRBV27 to TRBJ2-7; D gene unclear. With 5 bases removed from V and 0 bases from J, the gap between germline ends came to 11 bases. The CDR3 runs to 14 residues. Germline V CDR1 and CDR2: MNHEY, SMNVEV (reference sequence). CDR3 region: CASSTTPVSYEQYF. In DNA, the CDR3 is TGTGCCAGCAGTACTACCCCAGTCTCCTACGAGCAGTACTTC.

V is TRBV2 and J is TRBJ1-1, with D possibly TRBD1 on 6 matching bases. CDR1 is SNHLY and CDR2 is FYNNEI in the germline V gene. This CDR3 comprises 14 residues. The ends were cut back, 6 bases at V and 0 bases at J, with 11 bases in the middle. The CDR3 region has the DNA TGTGCCAGCAGGGGGACACTAATGAACACTGAAGCTTTCTTT. Amino acids: CASRGTLMNTEAFF. The entire variable domain, with the rest obtained from reference TRBV2 and TRBJ1-1, is as follows: EPEVTQTPSHQVTQMGQEVILRCVPISNHLYFYWYRQILGQKVEFLVSFYNNEISEKSEIFDDQFSVERPDGSNFTLKIRSTKLEDSAMYFCASRGTLMNTEAFFGQGTRLTVV.

This clone has a single count. The rearrangement joins TRBV20-1 to TRBJ1-2; 9 bases align to TRBD1. Germline V gene data show CDR1 as DFQATT and CDR2 as SNEGSKA (reference sequence). V lost 3 bases to trimming and J lost 7 bases; unmatched junction nucleotides: 12. The CDR3 runs to 15 residues. The CDR3 sequence is CSASSRTGVAGGYTF. The CDR3 DNA follows: TGCAGTGCTAGTTCGAGGACAGGGGTTGCCGGTGGCTACACCTTC.

As regards this clone: The identical CDR3 is also encoded by other nucleotide sequences in the sample. The CDR3 DNA sequence: TGTGCCAGCAGTTCGGGGAACGAGCAGTACTTC. Protein: CASSSGNEQYF. The chain couples TRBV27 to TRBJ2-7; D perhaps matches TRBD2 (5 bases). Germline CDR1 MNHEY, CDR2 SMNVEV (reference sequence). CDR3 length: 11 amino acids. With 4 bases removed from V and 5 bases from J, the gap between germline ends came to 6 bases.

The V call is TRBV27, the J call TRBJ1-5, with D uncertain. This CDR3 has 15 residues. V lost 0 bases to trimming and J lost 2 bases, with 8 bases between them. Germline lookup yields CDR1 MNHEY and CDR2 SMNVEV (reference sequence). This chain's CDR3 is CASSLSLRGNQPQHF. CDR3 bases: TGTGCCAGCAGTTTATCCCTAAGAGGCAATCAGCCCCAGCATTTT.

The chain links TRBV7-9 to TRBJ1-6; tentative D call: TRBD1 (5 bases). CDR1 is SEHNR and CDR2 is FQNEAQ in the germline V gene (reference sequence). The V end lost 1 base, the J end lost 9 bases, and 13 bases lay between the germline ends. The length of the CDR3 is 15 residues. CDR3 in DNA: TGTGCCAGCAGCTTAGGGCGGCAGGGTGGTTCACCCCTCCACTTT. Amino acids: CASSLGRQGGSPLHF.